The rows below give T cell receptor beta chains drawn from one sample of a study of CD4 T cells in relation to SARS-CoV-2 and coronaviruses. The antigens for these receptors are not known. The method was immunoSEQ multiplex PCR; TCRdb's version includes in-frame clones alone and lacks a portion of them. This sample yields fewer than 20,000 clones, of which roughly four fifths are seen a single time; under 25% belongs to the top ten. What was sequenced was CD4+ T cells from PBMCs, cultured in vitro. These receptors were obtained from a human donor in good health. Both conserved end residues are part of each CDR3. Each record gives: D gene, clone size, J gene, V gene, CDR3 protein, CDR3 DNA. The D gene is left open where the match is weak. Only some rows state a clone size, as once, few, many or a class for expanded clones.

d_gene: TRBD2; abundance: -; j_gene: TRBJ2-4; v_gene: TRBV4-3; CDR3aa: CASSQGAAGGQNIQYF; CDR3nt: TGCGCCAGCAGCCAAGGGGCGGCGGGAGGACAAAACATTCAGTACTTC
d_gene: -; abundance: few; j_gene: TRBJ2-7; v_gene: TRBV19; CDR3aa: CASNSPSYEQYF; CDR3nt: TGTGCCAGTAATAGTCCTTCCTACGAGCAGTACTTC
d_gene: -; abundance: -; j_gene: TRBJ2-7; v_gene: TRBV19; CDR3aa: CASSIRSSSYEQYF; CDR3nt: TGTGCCAGTAGTATCCGGTCAAGCTCCTACGAGCAGTACTTC
d_gene: TRBD1; abundance: once; j_gene: TRBJ2-3; v_gene: TRBV5-5; CDR3aa: CASSPQGAPGTDTQYF; CDR3nt: TGTGCCAGCAGCCCACAGGGGGCGCCGGGCACAGATACGCAGTATTTT
d_gene: TRBD1; abundance: few; j_gene: TRBJ1-2; v_gene: TRBV27; CDR3aa: CASSLYATGGFSSLGNYGYTF; CDR3nt: TGTGCCAGCAGTTTGTACGCGACAGGGGGCTTTAGTAGCTTGGGTAACTATGGCTACACCTTC
d_gene: -; abundance: -; j_gene: TRBJ1-3; v_gene: TRBV28; CDR3aa: CASSTLGGIGNTIYF; CDR3nt: TGTGCCAGCAGTACTCTGGGGGGCATAGGAAACACCATATATTTT
d_gene: TRBD1; abundance: -; j_gene: TRBJ1-1; v_gene: TRBV4-3; CDR3aa: CASSRTTGDTEAFF; CDR3nt: TGCGCCAGCAGCCGCACGACAGGGGACACTGAAGCTTTCTTT
d_gene: TRBD1; abundance: -; j_gene: TRBJ1-2; v_gene: TRBV27; CDR3aa: CASSPTRDRSYGYTF; CDR3nt: TGTGCCAGCAGTCCCACCCGGGACAGGAGCTATGGCTACACCTTC
d_gene: -; abundance: -; j_gene: TRBJ2-7; v_gene: TRBV23-1; CDR3aa: CASSQNSRAYEQYF; CDR3nt: TGCGCCAGCAGCCAAAATTCCAGGGCCTACGAGCAGTACTTC
d_gene: TRBD2; abundance: -; j_gene: TRBJ2-3; v_gene: TRBV2; CDR3aa: CASSEQAGFWDTQYF; CDR3nt: TGTGCCAGCAGTGAGCAAGCGGGGTTCTGGGATACGCAGTATTTT
d_gene: -; abundance: -; j_gene: TRBJ1-1; v_gene: TRBV30; CDR3aa: CAWRSWRGRTEAFF; CDR3nt: TGTGCCTGGAGGTCCTGGCGGGGCAGGACTGAAGCTTTCTTT
d_gene: -; abundance: -; j_gene: TRBJ2-1; v_gene: TRBV12-3/TRBV12-4; CDR3aa: CASSLEWHNEQFF; CDR3nt: TGTGCCAGCAGTTTAGAATGGCACAATGAGCAGTTCTTC
d_gene: TRBD1; abundance: once; j_gene: TRBJ1-5; v_gene: TRBV6-1; CDR3aa: CASSEQGGVNQPQHF; CDR3nt: TGTGCCAGCAGTGAACAGGGGGGTGTCAATCAGCCCCAGCATTTT
d_gene: -; abundance: -; j_gene: TRBJ1-1; v_gene: TRBV7-9; CDR3aa: CASSLGQNTEAFF; CDR3nt: TGTGCCAGCAGCTTAGGCCAGAACACTGAAGCTTTCTTT
d_gene: -; abundance: -; j_gene: TRBJ2-3; v_gene: TRBV6-5; CDR3aa: CASSLRGLRPDTQYF; CDR3nt: TGTGCCAGCAGCCTAAGGGGACTGCGTCCAGATACGCAGTATTTT
d_gene: -; abundance: -; j_gene: TRBJ1-1; v_gene: TRBV7-9; CDR3aa: CASSPGIGWGTEAFF; CDR3nt: TGTGCCAGCAGCCCTGGGATAGGGTGGGGCACTGAAGCTTTCTTT
d_gene: -; abundance: -; j_gene: TRBJ2-5; v_gene: TRBV21-1; CDR3aa: CASGSSGTNQETQYF; CDR3nt: TGTGCCAGCGGATCTTCCGGGACAAATCAAGAGACCCAGTACTTC
d_gene: -; abundance: -; j_gene: TRBJ2-4; v_gene: TRBV4-1; CDR3aa: CASSQDPVRLAKNIQYF; CDR3nt: TGCGCCAGCAGCCAAGATCCGGTCAGGCTAGCCAAAAACATTCAGTACTTC
d_gene: -; abundance: -; j_gene: TRBJ2-1; v_gene: TRBV10-3; CDR3aa: CATSIRDEQFF; CDR3nt: TGTGCCACCTCCATCCGGGATGAGCAGTTCTTC
d_gene: -; abundance: -; j_gene: TRBJ1-2; v_gene: TRBV11-2; CDR3aa: CASSLLGQSYGYTF; CDR3nt: TGTGCCAGCAGCTTATTAGGACAGAGCTATGGCTACACCTTC
d_gene: -; abundance: -; j_gene: TRBJ2-1; v_gene: TRBV19; CDR3aa: CASSLSTNEQFF; CDR3nt: TGTGCCAGTAGTCTCTCTACCAATGAGCAGTTCTTC
d_gene: -; abundance: -; j_gene: TRBJ1-6; v_gene: TRBV6-5; CDR3aa: CASSYSFRTDNSPLHF; CDR3nt: TGTGCCAGCAGTTACTCGTTCCGGACCGATAATTCACCCCTCCACTTT